This T cell receptor beta chain was profiled in a study of blood T cell repertoires in COVID-19. About the study: The United States, Italy and Spain provided the acute and convalescent COVID-19 samples.

The authors' processing: Cell counts per sample came from amplifying reference gene primers. Measured with immunoSEQ multiplex PCR; TCRdb has only the in-frame clones, and not every one. That table supplies the V and J calls and clone size; D and trimming were determined from the DNA. The profile shows roughly 240,000 clones, about 87% of them singletons. This CDR3 comprises 14 residues. Germline assignment: CDR1 SGHTA and CDR2 FQGNSA. V lost 7 bases, J lost 0 bases, and 10 bases lay in between. The participants were between roughly 18 and 100 years old and came from some 23 US areas. This clone was detected a few times.

This clonotype originated in a woman aged 30 to 39 with acute COVID-19. Material for sequencing was PBMCs or T cells enriched from blood (not recorded which). The V and J genes are TRBV7-2 and TRBJ2-1; D gene ambiguous. The CDR3 reads CASNVPSSYNEQFF. For the CDR3, the DNA is TGTGCCAGCAACGTACCTAGCTCCTACAATGAGCAGTTCTTC.